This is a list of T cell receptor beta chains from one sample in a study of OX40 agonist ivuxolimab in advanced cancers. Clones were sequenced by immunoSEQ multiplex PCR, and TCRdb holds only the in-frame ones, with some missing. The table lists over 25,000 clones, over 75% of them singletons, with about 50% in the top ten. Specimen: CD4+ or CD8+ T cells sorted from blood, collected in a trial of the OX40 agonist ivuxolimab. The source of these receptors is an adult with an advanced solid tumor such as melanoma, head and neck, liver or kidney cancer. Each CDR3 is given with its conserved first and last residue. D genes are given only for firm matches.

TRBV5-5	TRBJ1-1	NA	TGTGCCAGCAGCTTAGGAGGGGGGAACACTGAAGCTTTCTTT	CASSLGGGNTEAFF
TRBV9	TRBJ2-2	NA	TGTGCCAGCAACCAACCCGGGGCGAACACCGGGGAGCTGTTTTTT	CASNQPGANTGELFF
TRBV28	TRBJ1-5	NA	TGTGCCAGCAGTATAGGGGGGTATCAGCCCCAGCATTTT	CASSIGGYQPQHF
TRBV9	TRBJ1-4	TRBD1	TGTGCCAGCAGCGGGGAGGACAGGGTTGGAAGTGAAAAACTGTTTTTT	CASSGEDRVGSEKLFF
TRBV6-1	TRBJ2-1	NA	TGTGCCAGCAGTGAAGCGGGACGGAGCTACAATGAGCAGTTCTTC	CASSEAGRSYNEQFF
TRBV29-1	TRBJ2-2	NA	TGCAGCGTTGAAGAGAACACCGGGGAGCTGTTTTTT	CSVEENTGELFF
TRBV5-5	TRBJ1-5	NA	TGTGCCAGCAGCTCTCCAGGGGCGGGTCAGCCCCAGCATTTT	CASSSPGAGQPQHF
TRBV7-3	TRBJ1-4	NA	TGTGCCAGCAGCTTAAGGACAGTAGAAAAACTGTTTTTT	CASSLRTVEKLFF
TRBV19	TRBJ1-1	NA	TGTGCCAGTAGTATCTTATTACTGGGGCAGGGCAGGGCCACTGAAGCTTTCTTT	CASSILLLGQGRATEAFF
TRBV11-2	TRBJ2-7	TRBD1	TGTGCCAGCAGCTACGGACAGGAGGCCTACGAGCAGTACTTC	CASSYGQEAYEQYF
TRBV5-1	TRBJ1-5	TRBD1	TGCGCCAGCAGCCCCATGACAGGGGGCAACCAGCCCCAGCATTTT	CASSPMTGGNQPQHF
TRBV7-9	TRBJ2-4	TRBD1	TGTGCCAGCAGCTTAGAGGTCGGCAGGGGGTCCATTCAGTACTTC	CASSLEVGRGSIQYF
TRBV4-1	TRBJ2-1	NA	TGCGCCAGCAGCCAAGATGCCAGCAATGAGCAGTTCTTC	CASSQDASNEQFF